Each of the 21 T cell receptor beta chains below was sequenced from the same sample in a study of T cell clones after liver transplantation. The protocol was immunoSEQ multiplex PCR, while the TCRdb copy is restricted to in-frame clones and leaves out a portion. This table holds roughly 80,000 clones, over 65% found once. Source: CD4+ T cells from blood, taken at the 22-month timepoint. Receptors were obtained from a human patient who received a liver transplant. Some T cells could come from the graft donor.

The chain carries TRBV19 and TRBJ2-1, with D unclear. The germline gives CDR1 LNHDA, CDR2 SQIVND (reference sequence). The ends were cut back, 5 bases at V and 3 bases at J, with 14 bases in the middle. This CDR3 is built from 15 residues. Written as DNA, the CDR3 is TGTGCCAGTAGTGTATCTATTCGGTACTACAATGAGCAGTTCTTC. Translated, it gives CASSVSIRYYNEQFF.

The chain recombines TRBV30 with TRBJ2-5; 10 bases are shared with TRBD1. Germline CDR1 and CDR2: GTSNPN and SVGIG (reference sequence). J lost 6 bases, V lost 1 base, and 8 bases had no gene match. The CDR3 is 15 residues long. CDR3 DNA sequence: TGTGCCTGGAGTGACTGGACAGGGGGTATGAAGACCCAGTACTTC. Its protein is CAWSDWTGGMKTQYF.

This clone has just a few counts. CDR3 sequence: CASSLPFSRGHEQYF. CDR3 DNA: TGTGCCAGCAGCTTACCGTTTTCCAGGGGCCACGAGCAGTACTTC. This chain connects TRBV11-2 to TRBJ2-7, with D perhaps matching TRBD1 (6 bases). The V gene's germline CDR1 is SGHAT and CDR2 FQNNGV. The CDR3 is 15 residues long. The V and J ends lost 2 bases and 5 bases respectively, with 16 bases between them.

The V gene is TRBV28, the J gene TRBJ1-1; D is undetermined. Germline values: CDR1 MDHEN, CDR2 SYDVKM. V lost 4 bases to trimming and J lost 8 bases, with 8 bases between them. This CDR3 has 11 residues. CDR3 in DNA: TGTGCCAGCAGTTGGGTGGCCGAAGCTTTCTTT. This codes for CASSWVAEAFF.

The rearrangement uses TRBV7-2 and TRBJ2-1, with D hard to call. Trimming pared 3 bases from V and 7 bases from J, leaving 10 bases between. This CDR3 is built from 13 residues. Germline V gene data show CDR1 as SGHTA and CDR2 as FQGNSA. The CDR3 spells CASSFGFSNEQFF. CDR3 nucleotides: TGTGCCAGCAGCTTCGGTTTCAGTAATGAGCAGTTCTTC.

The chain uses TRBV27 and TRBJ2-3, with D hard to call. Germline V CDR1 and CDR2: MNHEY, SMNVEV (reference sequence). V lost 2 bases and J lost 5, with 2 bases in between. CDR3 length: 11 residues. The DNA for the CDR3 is TGTGCCAGCAGTTTAGGAGATACGCAGTATTTT. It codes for CASSLGDTQYF.

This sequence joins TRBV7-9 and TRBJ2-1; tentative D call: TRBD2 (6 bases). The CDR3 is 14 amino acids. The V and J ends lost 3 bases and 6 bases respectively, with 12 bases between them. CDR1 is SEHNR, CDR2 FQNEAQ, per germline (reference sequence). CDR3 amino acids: CASSFLSSVNEQFF. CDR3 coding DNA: TGTGCCAGCAGCTTTCTATCTAGCGTCAATGAGCAGTTCTTC. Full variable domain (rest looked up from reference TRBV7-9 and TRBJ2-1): DTGVSQNPRHKITKRGQNVTFRCDPISEHNRLYWYRQTLGQGPEFLTYFQNEAQLEKSRLLSDRFSAERPKGSFSTLEIQRTEQGDSAMYLCASSFLSSVNEQFFGPGTRLTVL.

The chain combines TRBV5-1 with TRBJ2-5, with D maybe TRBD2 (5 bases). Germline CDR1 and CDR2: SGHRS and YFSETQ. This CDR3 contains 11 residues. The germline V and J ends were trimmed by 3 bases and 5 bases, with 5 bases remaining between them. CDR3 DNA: TGCGCCAGCAGCTCGGGGGAGACCCAGTACTTC. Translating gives CASSSGETQYF.

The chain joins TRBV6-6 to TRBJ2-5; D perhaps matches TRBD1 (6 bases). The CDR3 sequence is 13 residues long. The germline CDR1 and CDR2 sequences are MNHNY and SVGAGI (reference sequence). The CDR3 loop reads CAGADGYQETQYF. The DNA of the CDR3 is TGTGCGGGGGCAGACGGGTACCAAGAGACCCAGTACTTC.

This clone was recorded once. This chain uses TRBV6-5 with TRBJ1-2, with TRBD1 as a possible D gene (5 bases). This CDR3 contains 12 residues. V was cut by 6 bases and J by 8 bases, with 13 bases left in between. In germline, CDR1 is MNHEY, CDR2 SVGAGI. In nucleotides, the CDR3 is TGTGCCAGCAGGACAACAGGCAGGGGCTACACCTTC. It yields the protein CASRTTGRGYTF.

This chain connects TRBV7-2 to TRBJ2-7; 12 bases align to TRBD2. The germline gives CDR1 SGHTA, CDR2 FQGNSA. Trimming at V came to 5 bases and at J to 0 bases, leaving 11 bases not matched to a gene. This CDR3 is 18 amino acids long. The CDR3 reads CASSPRTSGVLISYEQYF. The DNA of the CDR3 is TGTGCCAGCAGCCCCCGGACTAGCGGGGTGCTTATCTCCTACGAGCAGTACTTC.

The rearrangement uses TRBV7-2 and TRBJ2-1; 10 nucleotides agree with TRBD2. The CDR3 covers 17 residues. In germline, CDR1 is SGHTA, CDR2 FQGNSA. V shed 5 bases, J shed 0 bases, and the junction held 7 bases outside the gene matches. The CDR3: CASSTTSGVSSYNEQFF. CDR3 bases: TGTGCCAGCAGCACAACTAGCGGGGTGAGCTCCTACAATGAGCAGTTCTTC.

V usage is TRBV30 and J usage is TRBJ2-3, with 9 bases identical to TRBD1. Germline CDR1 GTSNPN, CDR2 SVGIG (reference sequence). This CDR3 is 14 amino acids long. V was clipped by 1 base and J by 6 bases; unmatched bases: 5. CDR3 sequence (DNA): TGTGCCTGGAGTGGGAACAGGGGGCGGGATACGCAGTATTTT. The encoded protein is CAWSGNRGRDTQYF.

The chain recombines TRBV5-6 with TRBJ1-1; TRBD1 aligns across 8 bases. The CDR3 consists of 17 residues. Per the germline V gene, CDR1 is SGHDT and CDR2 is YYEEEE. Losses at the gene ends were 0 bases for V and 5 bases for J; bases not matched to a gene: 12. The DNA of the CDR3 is TGTGCCAGCAGCTTGGGGCCCCGATTGGACAGGGCAACTGAAGCTTTCTTT. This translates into CASSLGPRLDRATEAFF.

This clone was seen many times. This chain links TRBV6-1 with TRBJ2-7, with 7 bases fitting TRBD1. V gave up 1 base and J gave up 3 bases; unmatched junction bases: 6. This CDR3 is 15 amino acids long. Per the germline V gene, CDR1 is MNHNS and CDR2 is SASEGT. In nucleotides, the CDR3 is TGTGCCAGCAGTGAAGAGGGACAGAAATTCTACGAGCAGTACTTC. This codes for CASSEEGQKFYEQYF.

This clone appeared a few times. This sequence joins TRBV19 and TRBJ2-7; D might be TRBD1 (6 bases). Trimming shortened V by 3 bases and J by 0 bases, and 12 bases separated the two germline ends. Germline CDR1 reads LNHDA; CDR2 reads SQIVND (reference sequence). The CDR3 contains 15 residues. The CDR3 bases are TGTGCCAGTAGTATCGCCCCGGACAGCTCCTACGAGCAGTACTTC. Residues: CASSIAPDSSYEQYF.

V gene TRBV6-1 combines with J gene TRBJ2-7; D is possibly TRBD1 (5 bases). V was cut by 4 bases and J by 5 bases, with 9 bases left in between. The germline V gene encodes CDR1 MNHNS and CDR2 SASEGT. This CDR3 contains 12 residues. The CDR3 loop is CASSGQFDEQYF. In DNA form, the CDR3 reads TGTGCCAGCAGTGGACAGTTCGACGAGCAGTACTTC.

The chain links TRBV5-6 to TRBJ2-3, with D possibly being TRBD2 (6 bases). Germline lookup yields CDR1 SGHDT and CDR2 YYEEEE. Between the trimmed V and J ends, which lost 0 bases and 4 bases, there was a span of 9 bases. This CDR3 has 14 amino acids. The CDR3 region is CASSLGRVPDTQYF. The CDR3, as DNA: TGTGCCAGCAGCTTGGGGAGGGTGCCAGATACGCAGTATTTT. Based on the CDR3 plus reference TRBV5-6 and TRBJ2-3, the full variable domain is DAGVTQSPTHLIKTRGQQVTLRCSPKSGHDTVSWYQQALGQGPQFIFQYYEEEERQRGNFPDRFSGHQFPNYSSELNVNALLLGDSALYLCASSLGRVPDTQYFGPGTRLTVL.

The chain's CDR3 is CASSQGLSGNTGELFF. The DNA for the CDR3 is TGTGCCAGCAGCCAAGGGTTGTCAGGAAACACCGGGGAGCTGTTTTTT. V is TRBV4-2 and J is TRBJ2-2, with D unresolved. The ends were cut back, 1 base at V and 2 bases at J, with 11 bases in the middle. Per germline, CDR1 LGHNA and CDR2 YNFKEQ. CDR3 length equals 16 residues.

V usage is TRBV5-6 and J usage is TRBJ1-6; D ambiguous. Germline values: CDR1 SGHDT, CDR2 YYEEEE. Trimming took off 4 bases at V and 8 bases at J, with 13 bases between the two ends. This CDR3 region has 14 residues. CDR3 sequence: CASSLQGVDSPLHF. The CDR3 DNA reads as TGTGCCAGCAGCCTCCAAGGTGTGGATTCACCCCTCCACTTT.

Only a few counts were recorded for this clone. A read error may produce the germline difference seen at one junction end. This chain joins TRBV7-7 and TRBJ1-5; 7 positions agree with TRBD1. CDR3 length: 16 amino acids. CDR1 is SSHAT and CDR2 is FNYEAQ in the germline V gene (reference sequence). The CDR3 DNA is TGTGCTAGCAGCTCGTGTAACAGGGGATTGAGTCAGCCCCAGCATTTT. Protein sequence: CASSSCNRGLSQPQHF. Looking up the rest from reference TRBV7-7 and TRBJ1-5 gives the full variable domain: GAGVSQSPRYKVTKRGQDVTLRCDPISSHATLYWYQQALGQGPEFLTYFNYEAQPDKSGLPSDRFSAERPEGSISTLTIQRTEQRDSAMYRCASSSCNRGLSQPQHFGDGTRLSIL.